The present T cell receptor beta chain was sequenced within a study of a mutant IDH1 vaccine in newly diagnosed glioma. CDR3 length: 11 amino acids. V lost 5 bases and J 6 bases, leaving 7 bases between the germline ends. CDR1 is DFQATT and CDR2 is SNEGSKA in the germline V gene (reference sequence). The time point is: week 35, safety follow-up. The investigators gave 300 ug of mutant IDH1 20-mer peptide in each vaccine dose, together with topical imiquimod. Only in-frame clones appear in the TCRdb table, and some are missing; sequencing was by immunoSEQ multiplex PCR. The sample carries more than 40,000 clones, 88% recorded once. This clone was found once. Antigen specificity is unknown.

The rearrangement joins TRBV20-1 to TRBJ2-2, with a tentative D call TRBD2 (6 bases). This receptor was obtained from a middle-aged woman with glioma. The sample here was PBMCs, taken from a glioma patient whose treatment included an IDH1 peptide vaccine. CDR3 DNA: TGCAGTGCTTGGGAGGCCGGGGAGCTGTTTTTT. Protein product: CSAWEAGELFF.